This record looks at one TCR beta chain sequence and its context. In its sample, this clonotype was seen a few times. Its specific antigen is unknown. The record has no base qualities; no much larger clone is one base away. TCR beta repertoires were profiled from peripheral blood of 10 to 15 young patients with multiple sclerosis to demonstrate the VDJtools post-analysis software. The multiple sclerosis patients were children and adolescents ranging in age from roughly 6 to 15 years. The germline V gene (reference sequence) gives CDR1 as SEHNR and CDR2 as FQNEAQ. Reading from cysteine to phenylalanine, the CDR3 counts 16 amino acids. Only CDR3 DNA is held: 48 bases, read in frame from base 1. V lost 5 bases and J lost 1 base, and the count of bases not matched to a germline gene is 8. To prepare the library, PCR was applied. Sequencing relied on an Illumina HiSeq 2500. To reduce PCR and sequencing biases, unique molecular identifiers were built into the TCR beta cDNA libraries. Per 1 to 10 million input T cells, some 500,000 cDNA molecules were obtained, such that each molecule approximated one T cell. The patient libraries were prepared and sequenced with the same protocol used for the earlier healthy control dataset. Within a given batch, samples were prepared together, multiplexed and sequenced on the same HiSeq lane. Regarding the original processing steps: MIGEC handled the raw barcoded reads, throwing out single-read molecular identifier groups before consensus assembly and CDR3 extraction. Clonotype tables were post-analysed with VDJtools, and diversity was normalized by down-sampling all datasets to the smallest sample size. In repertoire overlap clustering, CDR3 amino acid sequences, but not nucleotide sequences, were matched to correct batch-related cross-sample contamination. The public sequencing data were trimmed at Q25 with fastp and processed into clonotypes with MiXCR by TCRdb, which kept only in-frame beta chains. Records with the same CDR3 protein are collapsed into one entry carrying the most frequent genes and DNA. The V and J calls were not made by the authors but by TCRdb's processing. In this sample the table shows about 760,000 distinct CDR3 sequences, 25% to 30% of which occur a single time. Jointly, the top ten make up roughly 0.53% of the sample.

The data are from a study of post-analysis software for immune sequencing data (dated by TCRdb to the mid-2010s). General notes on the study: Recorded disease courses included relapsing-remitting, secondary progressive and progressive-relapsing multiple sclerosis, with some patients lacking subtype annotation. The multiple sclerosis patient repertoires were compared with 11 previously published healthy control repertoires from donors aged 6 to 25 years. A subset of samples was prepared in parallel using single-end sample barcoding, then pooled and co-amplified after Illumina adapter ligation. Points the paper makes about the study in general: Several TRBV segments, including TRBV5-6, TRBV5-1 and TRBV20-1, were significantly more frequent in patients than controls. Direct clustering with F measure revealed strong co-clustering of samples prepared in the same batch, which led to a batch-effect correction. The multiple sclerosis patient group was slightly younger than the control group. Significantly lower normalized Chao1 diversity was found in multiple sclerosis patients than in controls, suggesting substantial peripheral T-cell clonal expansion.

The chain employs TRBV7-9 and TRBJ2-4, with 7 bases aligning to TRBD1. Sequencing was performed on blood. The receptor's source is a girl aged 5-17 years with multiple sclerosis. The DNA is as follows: TGTGCCAGCAGCCAACCACTGACAGGGGCCAAAAACATTCAGTACTTC. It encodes CASSQPLTGAKNIQYF.